The 10 T cell receptor beta chains below come from one sample, sequenced in a study of cytomegalovirus exposure and HLA in healthy donors. PCR employed 60 Vbeta and 13 Jbeta primers. Method: immunoSEQ multiplex PCR; TCRdb's copy keeps in-frame clones and lacks some. This sample has roughly 200,000 clones, with about 88% found just once. Material: PBMCs. These receptors were taken from a woman between 25 and 40 years old in good health and CMV-seronegative.

This clone was counted a single time. The rearrangement links TRBV7-2 to TRBJ2-1, with 9 bases that match TRBD2. Germline V CDR1 and CDR2: SGHTA, FQGNSA. This CDR3 comprises 17 residues. J gave up 0 bases and V 1 base, and 4 bases lay outside the gene matches. CDR3 region: CASSLGLAGTSYNEQFF. The CDR3 DNA reads TGTGCCAGCAGCTTAGGGCTAGCGGGGACCTCCTACAATGAGCAGTTCTTC.

The rearrangement joins TRBV6-6 to TRBJ1-1, with D hard to call. This CDR3 contains 15 residues. V was pared by 5 bases and J by 0 bases, with 13 bases between. Germline values: CDR1 MNHNY, CDR2 SVGAGI (reference sequence). The CDR3 reads CASSPLTLMNTEAFF. Here the CDR3 DNA reads TGTGCCAGCAGTCCCCTGACATTAATGAACACTGAAGCTTTCTTT.

The chain recombines TRBV27 with TRBJ2-7, with 8 positions matching TRBD1. The CDR3 contains 14 residues. V gave up 0 bases and J gave up 2 bases; unmatched junction bases: 0. Germline values: CDR1 MNHEY, CDR2 SMNVEV (reference sequence). CDR3 in amino acids: CASSLSDRAYEQYF. The CDR3 DNA reads as TGTGCCAGCAGTTTATCGGACAGGGCCTACGAGCAGTACTTC.

The chain recombines TRBV7-3 with TRBJ2-1; TRBD2 agrees at 12 bases. CDR3 length: 15 amino acids. V lost 1 base to trimming and J lost 7 bases; unmatched junction nucleotides: 2. CDR1 and CDR2 (germline): SGHTA, FQGTGA. CDR3 loop: CASSLRLAGGNEQFF. CDR3 DNA: TGTGCCAGCAGCTTAAGGCTAGCGGGAGGGAATGAGCAGTTCTTC.

The J gene is TRBJ2-2, the V gene TRBV7-9; possibly TRBD2 for D (6 bases). The CDR3 is 14 amino acids. The germline V gene has CDR1 SEHNR and CDR2 FQNEAQ (reference sequence). Between the trimmed V and J ends, which lost 10 bases and 1 base, there was a span of 13 bases. The CDR3 spells CAMSRRENTGELFF. The DNA of the CDR3 is TGTGCCATGAGTCGGAGGGAGAACACCGGGGAGCTGTTTTTT.

The sample holds one count of this clone. The sample contains more than one DNA sequence encoding this CDR3. CDR3 residues: CASSLASSYEQYF. The CDR3 DNA is TGTGCCAGCAGCTTGGCGTCTAGCTACGAGCAGTACTTC. This chain joins TRBV5-4 and TRBJ2-7; D call uncertain. The CDR3 length is 13 residues. Germline V CDR1 and CDR2: SGHNT, YYREEE (reference sequence). V was shortened by 0 bases and J by 3 bases, with 7 bases between the two germline ends.

This chain connects TRBV5-1 to TRBJ1-2; D is unclear. This CDR3 comprises 13 residues. CDR1 is SGHRS and CDR2 is YFSETQ in the germline V gene. Trimming left V 0 bases short and J 8 bases short, with 11 bases between. In DNA form, the CDR3 reads TGCGCCAGCAGCTTGGGCTCCGAGGGCGGCTACACCTTC. Translation: CASSLGSEGGYTF. The whole variable domain, remainder taken from reference TRBV5-1 and TRBJ1-2, is KAGVTQTPRYLIKTRGQQVTLSCSPISGHRSVSWYQQTPGQGLQFLFEYFSETQRNKGNFPGRFSGRQFSNSRSEMNVSTLELGDSALYLCASSLGSEGGYTFGSGTRLTVV.

The chain uses TRBV5-6 and TRBJ2-5; TRBD2 aligns across 9 bases. Matching the DNA end better, TRBJ2-7 makes the J call doubtful. Germline values: CDR1 SGHDT, CDR2 YYEEEE. This CDR3 spans 14 amino acids. CDR3 in amino acids: CASSRGSGSYEQYF. The CDR3 region has the DNA TGTGCCAGCAGCCGGGGTAGCGGGAGCTACGAGCAGTACTTC.

About this clone: The sample contains more than one DNA sequence encoding this CDR3. The rearrangement links TRBV2 to TRBJ1-6, with D possibly TRBD1 on 6 matching bases. Germline V gives CDR1 SNHLY, CDR2 FYNNEI. The V end was cut by 3 bases, the J end by 7 bases, with 7 bases between. CDR3 length: 13 residues. The CDR3 here is CASSDRGNSPLHF. In DNA form, the CDR3 reads TGTGCCAGCAGTGACAGGGGAAATTCACCCCTCCACTTT.

The chain joins TRBV27 to TRBJ2-2; a weak D match, TRBD2 (6 bases). V dropped 5 bases and J dropped 3 bases, with 16 bases sitting between them. This CDR3 contains 16 residues. Germline CDR1 is MNHEY and CDR2 is SMNVEV (reference sequence). The CDR3 loop reads CASSPWGREDTGELFF. The CDR3 DNA follows: TGTGCCAGCAGTCCTTGGGGCAGGGAGGACACCGGGGAGCTGTTTTTT.